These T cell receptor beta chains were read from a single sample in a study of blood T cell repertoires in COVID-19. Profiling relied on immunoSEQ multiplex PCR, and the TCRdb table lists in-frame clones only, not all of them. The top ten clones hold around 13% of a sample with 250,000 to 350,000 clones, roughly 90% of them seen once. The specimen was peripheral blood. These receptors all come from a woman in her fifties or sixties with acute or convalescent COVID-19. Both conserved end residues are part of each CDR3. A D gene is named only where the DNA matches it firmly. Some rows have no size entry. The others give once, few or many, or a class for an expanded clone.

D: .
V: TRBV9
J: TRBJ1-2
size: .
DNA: TGTGCCAGCAGCGGACGGAGCTATGGCTACACCTTC
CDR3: CASSGRSYGYTF

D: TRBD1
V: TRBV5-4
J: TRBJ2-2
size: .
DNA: TGTGCCAGCAGCTCGCAGAGTACAGGGGGTAGGACCGGGGAGCTGTTTTTT
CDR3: CASSSQSTGGRTGELFF

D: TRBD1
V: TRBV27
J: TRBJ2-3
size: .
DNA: TGTGCCAGCACCCCAAGTGCCGGACAGGGCTCTAGCACAGATACGCAGTATTTT
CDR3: CASTPSAGQGSSTDTQYF

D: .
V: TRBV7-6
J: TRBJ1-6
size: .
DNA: TGTGCCAGCAGCCAGGACAGTGAAGGCCTGAGCTCCTATAATTCACCCCTCCACTTT
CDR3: CASSQDSEGLSSYNSPLHF

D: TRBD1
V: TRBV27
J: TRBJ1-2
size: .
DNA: TGTGCCAGCAGCTGGGGACAGAACTATGGCTACACCTTC
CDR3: CASSWGQNYGYTF

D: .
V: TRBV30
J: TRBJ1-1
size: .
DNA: TGTGCCTGGAGTGGACTTTTGGGGCAGTTGAACACTGAAGCTTTCTTT
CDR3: CAWSGLLGQLNTEAFF

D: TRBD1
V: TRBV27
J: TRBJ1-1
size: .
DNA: TGTGCCAGCAGTCAGGGACAGCTGAACACTGAAGCTTTCTTT
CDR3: CASSQGQLNTEAFF

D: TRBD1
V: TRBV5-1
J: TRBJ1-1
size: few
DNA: TGCGCCAGCAGCCCCCGGACAGGGAGCATGAACACTGAAGCTTTCTTT
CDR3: CASSPRTGSMNTEAFF

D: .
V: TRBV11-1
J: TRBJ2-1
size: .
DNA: TGTGCCAGCAGCTTGGGACAATGGAATGAGCAGTTCTTC
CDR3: CASSLGQWNEQFF

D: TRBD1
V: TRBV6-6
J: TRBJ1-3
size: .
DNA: TGTGCCAGCAGTACTTCACAGGGGAGCGGAAACACCATATATTTT
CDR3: CASSTSQGSGNTIYF

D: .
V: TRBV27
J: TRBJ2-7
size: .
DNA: TGTGCCAGCAGTTTGCATGCAGGGGACTCCTACGAGCAGTACTTC
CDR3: CASSLHAGDSYEQYF

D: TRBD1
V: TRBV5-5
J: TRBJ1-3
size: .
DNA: TGTGCCAGCAGCTTGGGAGGGGGCCGGGGCACCATATATTTT
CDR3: CASSLGGGRGTIYF

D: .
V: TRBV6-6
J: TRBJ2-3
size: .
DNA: TGTGCCAGCAGCCCCCCCGGGGGGCGAGGAGATACGCAGTATTTT
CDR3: CASSPPGGRGDTQYF

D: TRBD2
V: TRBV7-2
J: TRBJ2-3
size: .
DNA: TGTGCCAGCAGCCCCACCTGGACTAGCGGGAGGACAGATACGCAGTATTTT
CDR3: CASSPTWTSGRTDTQYF

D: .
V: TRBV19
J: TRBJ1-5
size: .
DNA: TGTGCCAGTACCCATGGGAGGGGACGCAAGGGCAATCAGCCCCAGCATTTT
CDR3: CASTHGRGRKGNQPQHF

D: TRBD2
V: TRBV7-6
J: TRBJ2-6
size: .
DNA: TGTGCCAGCAGCGCCCTAGGGGTGCTAGCGGGGCCGAACTCTGGGGCCAACGTCCTGACTTTC
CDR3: CASSALGVLAGPNSGANVLTF

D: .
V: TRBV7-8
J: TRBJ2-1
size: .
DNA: TGTGCCAGCAGCTTAGTAACTAATCATGAGCAGTTCTTC
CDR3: CASSLVTNHEQFF

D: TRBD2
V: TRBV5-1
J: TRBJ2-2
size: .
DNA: TGCGCCAGCAGCCCGAGGACTAGCGGGAGAGCGAACACCGGGGAGCTGTTTTTT
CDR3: CASSPRTSGRANTGELFF

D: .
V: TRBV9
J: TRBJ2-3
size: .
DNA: TGTGCCAGCAGCCTCTGGAGGGCAGATACGCAGTATTTT
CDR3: CASSLWRADTQYF

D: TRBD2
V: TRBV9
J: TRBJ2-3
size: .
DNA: TGTGCCAGCAGCCCAACGGGACTAGAAACAGATACGCAGTATTTT
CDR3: CASSPTGLETDTQYF

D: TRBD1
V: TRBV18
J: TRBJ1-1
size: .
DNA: TGTGCCAGCTCACGCACAGGGGGGACTGAAGCTTTCTTT
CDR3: CASSRTGGTEAFF

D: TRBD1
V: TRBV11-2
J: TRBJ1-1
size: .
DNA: TGTGCCAGCAGCCAGGGGGCCCCGAACACTGAAGCTTTCTTT
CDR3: CASSQGAPNTEAFF

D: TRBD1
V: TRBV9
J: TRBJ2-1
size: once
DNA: TGTGCCAGCAGCGTAGCAGGGACAGGGGCGGAAGAGCAGTTCTTC
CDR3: CASSVAGTGAEEQFF

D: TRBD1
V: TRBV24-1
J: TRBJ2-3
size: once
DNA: TGTGCCACCAGTGATCGGGACAGGGGGACAGATACGCAGTATTTT
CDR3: CATSDRDRGTDTQYF

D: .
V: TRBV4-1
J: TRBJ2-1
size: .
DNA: TGCGCCAGCAGCCAAGATTATAACAATGAGCAGTTCTTC
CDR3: CASSQDYNNEQFF

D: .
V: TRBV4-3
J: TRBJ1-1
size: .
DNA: TGCGCCAGCAGCCAAGATTTTTACGGTGGAGGCACTGAAGCTTTCTTT
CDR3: CASSQDFYGGGTEAFF

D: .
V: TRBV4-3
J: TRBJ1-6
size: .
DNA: TGCGCCAGCAGCCAAGAGACAGTTGATAGCTCCTATAATTCACCCCTCCACTTT
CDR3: CASSQETVDSSYNSPLHF

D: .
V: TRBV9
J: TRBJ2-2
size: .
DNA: TGTGCCAGCAGCACGCTCAGTTACCCTAGCTCGACCGGGGAGCTGTTTTTT
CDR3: CASSTLSYPSSTGELFF

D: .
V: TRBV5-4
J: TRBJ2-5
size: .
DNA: TGTGCCAGCAGCTTGCCCCCCACGGGGGAGACCCAGTACTTC
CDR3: CASSLPPTGETQYF

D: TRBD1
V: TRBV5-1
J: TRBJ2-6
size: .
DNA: TGCGCCAGCAGCGCCCAAACAGGGGACGGGGCCAACGTCCTGACTTTC
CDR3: CASSAQTGDGANVLTF

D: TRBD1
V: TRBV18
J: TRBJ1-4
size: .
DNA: TGTGCCAGCTCACCTACACAGGGGGTTGGTGAAAAACTGTTTTTT
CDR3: CASSPTQGVGEKLFF

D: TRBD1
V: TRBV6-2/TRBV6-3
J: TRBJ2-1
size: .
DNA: TGTGCCAGCAGTTACTCGAGCTTGGACCGGGACAGGGGAATAGATGAGCAGTTCTTC
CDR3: CASSYSSLDRDRGIDEQFF

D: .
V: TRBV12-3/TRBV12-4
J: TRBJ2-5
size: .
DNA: TGTGCCAGCAGTTCTACAGGCACCGAGTACTTC
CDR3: CASSSTGTEYF

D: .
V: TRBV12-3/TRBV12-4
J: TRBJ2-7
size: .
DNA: TGTGCCAGCAGTAAACACTCCTACGAGCAGTACTTC
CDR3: CASSKHSYEQYF

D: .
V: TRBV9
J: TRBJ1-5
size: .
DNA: TGTGCCAGCAGCGGACAGCTCAATCAGCCCCAGCATTTT
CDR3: CASSGQLNQPQHF

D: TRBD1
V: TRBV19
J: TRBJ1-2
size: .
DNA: TGTGCCAGTAGTATCCAGGACAGGCGGAAGTATGGCTACACCTTC
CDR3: CASSIQDRRKYGYTF

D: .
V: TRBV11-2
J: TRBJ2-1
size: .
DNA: TGTGCCAGCAGCCCCCGACCTAGGGGTGAGCAGTTCTTC
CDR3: CASSPRPRGEQFF

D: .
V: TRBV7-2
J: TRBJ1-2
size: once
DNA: TGTGCCAGCAGCTGGAGACAGGCCCAAAACTATGGCTACACCTTC
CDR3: CASSWRQAQNYGYTF